What follows are 27 T cell receptor beta chains derived from one specimen sequenced in a study of CD8+CD57+ T cells in acquired aplastic anemia. Sequenced patients had shown CD8+CD57+ cell expansion by flow cytometry. Profiles of TCR beta VDJ and CDR3 were generated from a genomic DNA template. TCRdb re-analysed the reads in MiXCR, keeping a single row per CDR3 protein. The sample shows some 180,000 distinct CDR3 sequences, 63% of them seen only once. The sample was sorted CD4+, CD8+, or CD8+CD57+ T cells (not recorded which) from PBMCs. These receptors were obtained from a human donor with aplastic anemia.

The chain has TRBV20-1 and TRBJ1-5, with TRBD1 as a possible D gene (5 bases). Trimming took off 5 bases at V and 2 bases at J, with 10 bases between the two ends. CDR3 length equals 13 residues. From germline, CDR1 is DFQATT and CDR2 SNEGSKA (reference sequence). CDR3 sequence: CSAGGAGNQPQHF. The DNA of the CDR3 is TGCAGTGCTGGAGGGGCGGGCAATCAGCCCCAGCATTTT.

This sequence joins TRBV7-9 and TRBJ1-2; a weak D match, TRBD1 (6 bases). CDR3 length equals 15 residues. Per the germline V gene, CDR1 is SEHNR and CDR2 is FQNEAQ (reference sequence). Between the trimmed V and J ends, which lost 3 bases and 3 bases, there was a span of 14 bases. The CDR3 DNA reads as TGTGCCAGCAGCTTCACTGCAGGGGCATACTATGGCTACACCTTC. Its translation: CASSFTAGAYYGYTF.

Comments on this clonotype: A junction boundary mismatches the germline segment, possibly from a read error. The gene calls are TRBV15 and TRBJ1-5; D gene unclear. CDR3 size: 12 residues. Germline CDR1 is LNHNV and CDR2 is YYDKDF (reference sequence). This CDR3 reads CATSRPDQSQHF. CDR3 DNA: TGTGCCACCAGCAGACCAGATCAGTCCCAGCATTTT.

The CDR3 spells CAISESGSLVELFF. The DNA of the CDR3 is TGTGCCATCAGTGAGTCGGGCAGCCTGGTAGAACTGTTTTTT. The chain is built from TRBV10-3 and TRBJ1-4; no firm D call. This CDR3 region has 14 residues. CDR1 and CDR2 (germline): ENHRY, SYGVKD. V was clipped by 0 bases and J by 12 bases, with 14 bases between them.

The rearrangement uses TRBV12-3 or TRBV12-4 and TRBJ1-2; 10 nucleotides line up with TRBD1. The CDR3 totals 14 residues. V trimming: 5 bases; J trimming: 4 bases; junction bases outside the gene matches: 4. The CDR3 spells CASSRQGAIYGYTF. DNA of the CDR3: TGTGCCAGCAGTAGACAGGGGGCGATCTATGGCTACACCTTC.

The rearrangement links TRBV29-1 to TRBJ2-7; D is uncertain. Germline CDR1 is SQVTM and CDR2 is ANQGSEA. Trimming stripped 0 bases from V and 6 bases from J, with 18 bases between. The CDR3 length is 15 residues. CDR3 in DNA: TGCAGCGTTGAAGATCTCAGCCTTAAGGGTCCCGAGCAGTACTTC. Protein: CSVEDLSLKGPEQYF.

This clonotype was observed many times. The DNA of the CDR3 is TGTGCCAGCAGAAGACAGGGGGCAGACGAGCAGTACTTC. It is translated as CASRRQGADEQYF. The genes are TRBV27 and TRBJ2-7, with TRBD1 matching over 10 bases. V trimming: 6 bases; J trimming: 5 bases; junction bases outside the gene matches: 4. CDR3 length: 13 residues. Germline-derived CDR1 and CDR2 are MNHEY and SMNVEV (reference sequence).

This clonotype appeared many times. This chain uses TRBV11-2 with TRBJ2-7; D uncertain. V was cut by 0 bases and J by 3 bases, with 15 bases left in between. Germline assignment: CDR1 SGHAT and CDR2 FQNNGV. The CDR3 extends over 16 amino acids. CDR3 region: CASSLDNEVAIYEQYF. CDR3 coding DNA: TGTGCCAGCAGCTTAGATAACGAAGTGGCAATCTACGAGCAGTACTTC. Complete variable domain (other parts from reference TRBV11-2 and TRBJ2-7): EAGVAQSPRYKIIEKRQSVAFWCNPISGHATLYWYQQILGQGPKLLIQFQNNGVVDDSQLPKDRFSAERLKGVDSTLKIQPAKLEDSAVYLCASSLDNEVAIYEQYFGPGTRLTVT.

The chain uses TRBV12-3 or TRBV12-4 and TRBJ2-3; D possibly uses TRBD1 or TRBD2 (5 bases each). The CDR3 runs 14 residues. V was trimmed by 2 bases and J by 3 bases, leaving 9 bases between them. CDR3 loop: CASSLWDGTDTQYF. CDR3 sequence (DNA): TGTGCCAGCAGTTTATGGGACGGGACAGATACGCAGTATTTT.

The rearrangement joins TRBV19 to TRBJ2-1; D unclear. Germline CDR1 reads LNHDA; CDR2 reads SQIVND (reference sequence). There are 16 residues in the CDR3. V was pared by 3 bases and J by 0 bases, with 12 bases between. The CDR3 is CASSMYGDPSYNEQFF. Here the CDR3 DNA reads TGTGCCAGTAGTATGTATGGGGATCCCTCCTACAATGAGCAGTTCTTC.

V and J are TRBV2 and TRBJ1-6; no reliable D call. The V gene lost 6 bases and the J gene lost 10 bases, with 7 bases spanning the gap. CDR3 length equals 11 residues. Germline values: CDR1 SNHLY, CDR2 FYNNEI. CDR3 nucleotide sequence: TGTGCCAGCAGGGTTAGCTCACCCCTCCACTTT. Residues: CASRVSSPLHF. Full variable domain (missing parts from reference TRBV2 and TRBJ1-6): EPEVTQTPSHQVTQMGQEVILRCVPISNHLYFYWYRQILGQKVEFLVSFYNNEISEKSEIFDDQFSVERPDGSNFTLKIRSTKLEDSAMYFCASRVSSPLHFGNGTRLTVT.

The sample holds one count of this clonotype. The chain uses TRBV7-9 and TRBJ2-7; D is uncertain. Trimming shortened V by 4 bases and J by 8 bases, and 9 bases separated the two germline ends. Germline V CDR1 and CDR2: SEHNR, FQNEAQ (reference sequence). There are 11 residues in the CDR3. This chain's CDR3 is CASSSTEKQYF. Here the CDR3 DNA reads TGTGCCAGCAGCTCAACAGAAAAGCAGTACTTC. The whole variable domain, remainder taken from reference TRBV7-9 and TRBJ2-7, is DTGVSQNPRHKITKRGQNVTFRCDPISEHNRLYWYRQTLGQGPEFLTYFQNEAQLEKSRLLSDRFSAERPKGSFSTLEIQRTEQGDSAMYLCASSSTEKQYFGPGTRLTVT.

V and J are TRBV29-1 and TRBJ1-2; the D is unclear. CDR1 and CDR2 from the germline V gene are SQVTM and ANQGSEA. Between the trimmed V and J ends, which lost 4 bases and 2 bases, there was a span of 5 bases. This CDR3 has 11 residues. This chain's CDR3 is CSVAENYGYTF. The CDR3, as DNA: TGCAGCGTTGCCGAGAACTATGGCTACACCTTC.

About this clonotype itself: At one end the junction does not follow the germline gene, possibly because of a read error. The chain couples TRBV5-1 to TRBJ2-3; D gene uncertain. Germline CDR1 reads SGHRS; CDR2 reads YFSETQ. The CDR3 has 14 residues. CDR3 nucleotide sequence: TGCGCCAGCAGCTTGGGGCGTAGCACAAATACGCAGTATTTT. Amino acid sequence: CASSLGRSTNTQYF. The full variable domain, completed using reference TRBV5-1 and TRBJ2-3, is KAGVTQTPRYLIKTRGQQVTLSCSPISGHRSVSWYQQTPGQGLQFLFEYFSETQRNKGNFPGRFSGRQFSNSRSEMNVSTLELGDSALYLCASSLGRSTNTQYFGPGTRLTVL.

This clonotype was observed a handful of times. The rearrangement joins TRBV29-1 to TRBJ2-7, with 10 bases matching TRBD2. V lost 2 bases and J lost 7; bases outside the gene matches: 5. Germline assignment: CDR1 SQVTM and CDR2 ANQGSEA. The CDR3 sequence is 13 residues long. The DNA of the CDR3 is TGCAGCGTTGAACTAGCGGGAGCCAGAGAGCAGTACTTC. This encodes CSVELAGAREQYF.

In this sample, this clonotype turned up many times. The rearrangement joins TRBV13 to TRBJ2-7; D remains ambiguous. V was shortened by 4 bases and J by 0 bases, with 16 bases between the two germline ends. The germline V gene has CDR1 PRHDT and CDR2 FYEKMQ (reference sequence). The CDR3 runs to 16 residues. The CDR3 sequence: CASSSTETTYSYEQYF. As DNA, the CDR3 is TGTGCCAGCAGCTCGACCGAAACGACCTACTCCTACGAGCAGTACTTC.

The genes are TRBV2 and TRBJ2-6, with 8 bases identical to TRBD1. The CDR3 is 17 residues long. J was trimmed by 0 bases and V by 11 bases; bases with no gene match: 12. CDR1 and CDR2 from the germline V gene are SNHLY and FYNNEI. The CDR3 protein is CACQSQGADSGANVLTF. CDR3 sequence (DNA): TGTGCCTGTCAATCCCAGGGGGCCGACTCTGGGGCCAACGTCCTGACTTTC.

About this clonotype: With a much larger clone just one base away, this may be a read error. This rearrangement joins TRBV12-3 or TRBV12-4 to TRBJ1-1; 9 bases fit TRBD1. The CDR3 length is 17 residues. The DNA of the CDR3 is TGTGCTAGTGGTTTGGTATCAACCGGGACAGGGAACACTGGAGCTTTCTTT. Translated: CASGLVSTGTGNTGAFF.

This clonotype was seen once. The J gene is TRBJ1-5, the V gene TRBV20-1; TRBD1 aligns across 7 bases. Germline CDR1 DFQATT, CDR2 SNEGSKA (reference sequence). J gave up 3 bases and V 1 base, and 3 bases lay outside the gene matches. CDR3 length: 14 amino acids. Here the CDR3 reads CSARGTGVNQPQHF. DNA of the CDR3: TGCAGTGCTAGAGGTACAGGGGTCAATCAGCCCCAGCATTTT.

This clonotype came up a few times. The chain links TRBV10-3 to TRBJ1-2; D remains ambiguous. Germline CDR1 reads ENHRY; CDR2 reads SYGVKD. Trimming left V 3 bases short and J 0 bases short, with 11 bases between. The CDR3 runs to 15 residues. CDR3 coding DNA: TGTGCCATCAGTGACCGGACGGCTGCTAACTATGGCTACACCTTC. Protein sequence: CAISDRTAANYGYTF.

In this sample, this clonotype turned up a few times. V usage is TRBV7-2 and J usage is TRBJ2-5; D is undetermined. The CDR3 runs to 11 residues. V was clipped by 6 bases and J by 5 bases, with 7 bases between them. The germline V gene encodes CDR1 SGHTA and CDR2 FQGNSA. The CDR3 DNA reads as TGTGCCAGCAGTCTAATGGAGACCCAGTACTTC. Translated, it gives CASSLMETQYF. Together with reference TRBV7-2 and TRBJ2-5, the CDR3 gives the full variable domain: GAGVSQSPSNKVTEKGKDVELRCDPISGHTALYWYRQSLGQGLEFLIYFQGNSAPDKSGLPSDRFSAERTGGSVSTLTIQRTQQEDSAVYLCASSLMETQYFGPGTRLLVL.

The table lists this clonotype with a few counts. The rearrangement joins TRBV24-1 to TRBJ2-5; TRBD1 might be the D (6 bases). The germline CDR1 and CDR2 sequences are KGHDR and SFDVKD. The CDR3 is 13 residues long. V lost 7 bases to trimming and J lost 5 bases, with 13 bases between them. As DNA, the CDR3 is TGTGCCACCAGCAGGGGCCCATGGGAGACCCAGTACTTC. Protein: CATSRGPWETQYF.

V usage is TRBV7-9 and J usage is TRBJ2-2; perhaps D is TRBD1 or TRBD2 (5 bases each). Between the trimmed V and J ends, which lost 5 bases and 7 bases, there was a span of 14 bases. The CDR3 contains 14 residues. Germline V CDR1 and CDR2: SEHNR, FQNEAQ (reference sequence). CDR3 nucleotides: TGTGCCAGCAGCCCTATTGTGAGGGGCGGGGAGCTGTTTTTT. Its translation: CASSPIVRGGELFF.

This chain connects TRBV19 to TRBJ2-7; D perhaps matches TRBD1 (6 bases). CDR1 LNHDA and CDR2 SQIVND come from the germline V gene (reference sequence). The CDR3 has 14 amino acids. V lost 3 bases and J lost 6, with 15 bases in between. In DNA, the CDR3 is TGTGCCAGTAGTATGGACTCGTTCAGGGGCGAGCAGTACTTC. This sequence encodes CASSMDSFRGEQYF.

The chain is built from TRBV15 and TRBJ1-2, with D possibly being TRBD1 (6 bases). The CDR3 is made up of 15 amino acids. Trimming stripped 6 bases from V and 2 bases from J, with 16 bases between. Per the germline V gene, CDR1 is LNHNV and CDR2 is YYDKDF (reference sequence). This chain's CDR3 is CATRGSAGENYGYTF. The CDR3 nucleotides are TGTGCCACCAGGGGTTCGGCAGGGGAGAACTATGGCTACACCTTC.

The V call is TRBV29-1, the J call TRBJ1-2, with 7 nucleotides matching TRBD1. This CDR3 spans 14 amino acids. Germline CDR1 is SQVTM and CDR2 is ANQGSEA. J was trimmed by 2 bases and V by 1 base; bases with no gene match: 4. As DNA, the CDR3 is TGCAGCGTTGAAGCCAAGGACAGGAACTATGGCTACACCTTC. Translating gives CSVEAKDRNYGYTF.

The V and J genes are TRBV19 and TRBJ1-5, with TRBD1 as a possible D gene (5 bases). The CDR3 sequence is 15 residues long. The germline CDR1 and CDR2 sequences are LNHDA and SQIVND (reference sequence). V lost 5 bases, J lost 5 bases, and 16 bases lay in between. CDR3 nucleotide sequence: TGTGCCAGTAGTCTCGGGACGCCCTGGGATCAGCCCCAGCATTTT. This gives the protein CASSLGTPWDQPQHF.